What follows are 25 T cell receptor beta chains derived from one specimen sequenced in a study of cytotoxic CD8 clonotypes in ibrutinib-treated CLL. The assay was immunoSEQ multiplex PCR, and TCRdb's table has in-frame clones only and misses some. Here the sample spans hundreds of thousands of clones, 60% to 75% being singletons. This specimen was PBMCs, taken after 24 months of ibrutinib treatment. Receptor source: a human donor with chronic lymphocytic leukemia.

This sequence joins TRBV11-2 and TRBJ1-3, with unresolved D. CDR1 is SGHAT and CDR2 is FQNNGV in the germline V gene. This CDR3 has 13 amino acids. Trimming took 6 bases from V and 2 from J, leaving 8 bases between them. CDR3 protein: CASSSDPGNTIYF. CDR3 nucleotide sequence: TGTGCCAGCAGTTCCGATCCTGGAAACACCATATATTTT.

This clone was found a few times. This chain uses TRBV28 with TRBJ1-5; D not resolved. Deletions cut 3 bases from V and 9 bases from J, with 9 bases between. This CDR3 has 12 amino acids. The germline V gene encodes CDR1 MDHEN and CDR2 SYDVKM. CDR3 DNA: TGTGCCAGCAGTTTGGGGTTACCGCCCCAGCATTTT. This codes for CASSLGLPPQHF.

This clone was seen a single time. The chain uses TRBV4-2 and TRBJ2-7, with 10 bases identical to TRBD1. The CDR3 sequence is 13 residues long. Germline loops: CDR1 LGHNA, CDR2 YNFKEQ. Losses at the gene ends were 8 bases for V and 4 bases for J; bases not matched to a gene: 5. CDR3: CASATGQGYEQYF. In DNA form, the CDR3 reads TGTGCCAGCGCCACGGGACAGGGGTACGAGCAGTACTTC.

This chain connects TRBV6-5 to TRBJ2-1; 9 bases are shared with TRBD1. The CDR3 extends over 16 amino acids. Germline V gene lookup returns CDR1 MNHEY and CDR2 SVGAGI. The junction had 8 bases not matched to a gene; V was cut back by 2 bases and J by 6 bases. The CDR3 spells CASSYAADRGPNEQFF. For the CDR3, the DNA is TGTGCCAGCAGTTACGCTGCGGACAGGGGACCCAATGAGCAGTTCTTC.

Only a few counts were recorded for this clone. The chain recombines TRBV18 with TRBJ2-5; D is perhaps TRBD2 (5 bases). The CDR3 has 14 amino acids. V was pared by 6 bases and J by 4 bases, with 15 bases between. Germline loops: CDR1 KGHSH, CDR2 LQKENI. CDR3 loop: CASSPGPAVETQYF. CDR3 nucleotide sequence: TGTGCCAGCTCGCCCGGGCCAGCGGTAGAGACCCAGTACTTC.

The chain combines TRBV4-3 with TRBJ2-5, with TRBD1 matching 8 bases. The CDR3 is 14 residues long. Germline V gene sequence: CDR1 LGHNA, CDR2 YSLEER. After removal of 4 bases from V and 5 bases from J, the junction contained 6 bases not matched to a gene. In nucleotides, the CDR3 is TGCGCCAGCAGCCGTCACTACAGGGGGGAGACCCAGTACTTC. This sequence encodes CASSRHYRGETQYF.

This rearrangement joins TRBV29-1 to TRBJ2-3, with TRBD2 matching over 10 bases. The CDR3 spans 15 residues. Germline V gene lookup returns CDR1 SQVTM and CDR2 ANQGSEA. V lost 2 bases, J lost 0 bases, and 2 bases stayed unmatched. The CDR3 is CSVELAGASTDTQYF. The DNA of the CDR3 is TGCAGCGTTGAACTAGCGGGGGCTAGCACAGATACGCAGTATTTT.

V gene TRBV28 combines with J gene TRBJ2-7; D may be TRBD2 (5 bases). Germline lookup yields CDR1 MDHEN and CDR2 SYDVKM. The CDR3 sequence is 14 residues long. V was pared by 2 bases and J by 3 bases, with 11 bases between. In nucleotides, the CDR3 is TGTGCCAGCAGTTTAGGGGTCGGGGTCTACGAGCAGTACTTC. Encoded protein: CASSLGVGVYEQYF.

The rearrangement joins TRBV15 to TRBJ2-5; D is perhaps TRBD1 (6 bases). Trimming took off 6 bases at V and 1 base at J, with 9 bases between the two ends. CDR1 and CDR2 from the germline V gene are LNHNV and YYDKDF (reference sequence). This CDR3 is built from 13 residues. Written as DNA, the CDR3 is TGTGCCACCAGTCAGGGGATCCAAGAGACCCAGTACTTC. Translation gives CATSQGIQETQYF. Complete variable domain (other parts from reference TRBV15 and TRBJ2-5): DAMVIQNPRYQVTQFGKPVTLSCSQTLNHNVMYWYQQKSSQAPKLLFHYYDKDFNNEADTPDNFQSRRPNTSFCFLDIRSPGLGDTAMYLCATSQGIQETQYFGPGTRLLVL.

In its sample, this clone was seen once. This chain links TRBV30 with TRBJ2-1; TRBD2 agrees at 9 bases. The J segment lost 3 bases and the V segment lost 0 bases, leaving 0 bases of the junction unmatched. Germline V lookup: CDR1 GTSNPN, CDR2 SVGIG (reference sequence). This CDR3 is built from 14 residues. CDR3 DNA: TGTGCCTGGAGTGTTAGCGGGAGCTACAATGAGCAGTTCTTC. This encodes CAWSVSGSYNEQFF.

This chain joins TRBV7-2 and TRBJ1-5; unclear D gene. The CDR3 is 14 residues long. Germline CDR1 is SGHTA and CDR2 is FQGNSA. Between the trimmed V and J ends, which lost 3 bases and 6 bases, there was a span of 12 bases. In nucleotides, the CDR3 is TGTGCCAGCAGCTTTAAGGGAGGTAGTCAGCCCCAGCATTTT. Protein: CASSFKGGSQPQHF. Using reference TRBV7-2 and TRBJ1-5 for the parts outside the CDR3, the full variable domain is GAGVSQSPSNKVTEKGKDVELRCDPISGHTALYWYRQSLGQGLEFLIYFQGNSAPDKSGLPSDRFSAERTGGSVSTLTIQRTQQEDSAVYLCASSFKGGSQPQHFGDGTRLSIL.

The chain recombines TRBV11-3 with TRBJ2-5; the D is unclear. The ends were cut back, 4 bases at V and 4 bases at J, with 7 bases in the middle. CDR3 length: 12 amino acids. Germline CDR1 and CDR2: SGHNT and YENEEA. The CDR3 coding sequence is TGTGCCAGCAGCTCCCCCTCAGAGACCCAGTACTTC. This gives the protein CASSSPSETQYF.

The chain couples TRBV9 to TRBJ2-1; tentatively, D is TRBD1 (6 bases). The CDR3 totals 13 residues. CDR1 SGDLS and CDR2 YYNGEE come from the germline V gene. V lost 4 bases and J lost 4, with 9 bases in between. DNA for the CDR3: TGTGCCAGCAGCAGGGACACTTACAATGAGCAGTTCTTC. Translating gives CASSRDTYNEQFF.

The chain links TRBV19 to TRBJ2-2; D could derive from TRBD1 or TRBD2 (5 bases each). Germline lookup yields CDR1 LNHDA and CDR2 SQIVND (reference sequence). The V end was cut by 5 bases, the J end by 3 bases, with 13 bases between. The CDR3 totals 15 residues. The CDR3 spells CASSFLGTHTGELFF. Here the CDR3 DNA reads TGTGCCAGTAGTTTCCTCGGGACCCACACCGGGGAGCTGTTTTTT.

This chain joins TRBV9 and TRBJ2-5, with D possibly matching TRBD2 (6 bases). This CDR3 has 18 amino acids. The germline gives CDR1 SGDLS, CDR2 YYNGEE. V was shortened by 4 bases and J by 1 base, with 23 bases between the two germline ends. The CDR3 loop is CASSPRGTQGGVQETQYF. CDR3 nucleotides: TGTGCCAGCAGCCCCAGAGGGACCCAAGGCGGGGTCCAAGAGACCCAGTACTTC.

This chain connects TRBV6-6 to TRBJ2-7; 9 bases align to TRBD2. This CDR3 comprises 14 residues. The V and J ends lost 2 bases and 2 bases, in that order; junction bases with no gene match: 1. Looked up from germline, CDR1 is MNHNY and CDR2 is SVGAGI (reference sequence). The CDR3: CASSYASGTYEQYF. CDR3 sequence (DNA): TGTGCCAGCAGTTACGCTAGCGGGACCTACGAGCAGTACTTC.

The chain carries TRBV11-3 and TRBJ2-3; 9 positions agree with TRBD2. Germline-derived CDR1 and CDR2 are SGHNT and YENEEA. This CDR3 contains 17 residues. J lost 0 bases, V lost 3 bases, and 7 bases had no gene match. DNA for the CDR3: TGTGCCAGCAGCTTTGGTGTAGCGGGAGTGAGCACAGATACGCAGTATTTT. It translates to CASSFGVAGVSTDTQYF.

This clone has just a few counts. The V call is TRBV4-2, the J call TRBJ1-2, with unresolved D. Germline V lookup: CDR1 LGHNA, CDR2 YNFKEQ. The CDR3 runs to 14 residues. Trimming stripped 1 base from V and 2 bases from J, with 8 bases between. In nucleotides, the CDR3 is TGTGCCAGCAGCCAAGGCACGGAAAACTATGGCTACACCTTC. As protein: CASSQGTENYGYTF.

The gene calls are TRBV9 and TRBJ1-1, with D tentatively TRBD1 (5 bases). V dropped 3 bases and J dropped 0 bases, with 9 bases sitting between them. The length of the CDR3 is 14 residues. Germline loops: CDR1 SGDLS, CDR2 YYNGEE. CDR3 sequence (DNA): TGTGCCAGCAGCGCGGAGACAGTGAACACTGAAGCTTTCTTT. It yields the protein CASSAETVNTEAFF.

This rearrangement joins TRBV2 to TRBJ2-7; D call uncertain. The V gene's germline CDR1 is SNHLY and CDR2 FYNNEI. There are 13 residues in the CDR3. V was shortened by 4 bases and J by 4 bases, with 11 bases between the two germline ends. CDR3 amino acids: CASSVRAIYEQYF. The DNA for the CDR3 is TGTGCCAGCAGTGTAAGGGCTATTTACGAGCAGTACTTC.

This chain links TRBV7-9 with TRBJ2-3; 8 nucleotides match TRBD1. With V trimmed by 5 bases and J by 8 bases, 15 bases remained unmatched. The CDR3 totals 16 residues. Germline values: CDR1 SEHNR, CDR2 FQNEAQ (reference sequence). The CDR3 loop reads CASSRWTGTTDPTQYF. The CDR3 DNA reads TGTGCCAGCAGCAGATGGACAGGGACGACTGACCCTACGCAGTATTTT.

This clone appeared a few times. The J gene is TRBJ2-3, the V gene TRBV5-6, with 11 bases that match TRBD2. This CDR3 spans 14 amino acids. Germline V gene data show CDR1 as SGHDT and CDR2 as YYEEEE. J lost 7 bases, V lost 4 bases, and 5 bases had no gene match. The CDR3 loop reads CASSQTSGSYTQYF. CDR3 nucleotides: TGTGCCAGCAGCCAAACTAGCGGGAGTTATACGCAGTATTTT.

The CDR3 bases are TGTGCCAGCTCATCAAACCTGGAAGAAAAACTGTTTTTT. Protein: CASSSNLEEKLFF. The chain combines TRBV18 with TRBJ1-4; D is uncertain. Germline CDR1 KGHSH, CDR2 LQKENI. This CDR3 has 13 amino acids. V was pared by 5 bases and J by 8 bases, with 12 bases between.

The chain joins TRBV28 to TRBJ2-2, with D unclear. In germline, CDR1 is MDHEN, CDR2 SYDVKM. Trimming cost V 4 bases and J 9 bases, with 12 bases left between them. The CDR3 extends over 13 amino acids. DNA of the CDR3: TGTGCCAGCAGTTCCGACCTCTCTCGGGAGCTGTTTTTT. It is translated as CASSSDLSRELFF.

This chain uses TRBV13 with TRBJ2-7; D possibly corresponds to TRBD1 (6 bases). CDR3 length: 14 amino acids. CDR1 and CDR2 (germline): PRHDT, FYEKMQ (reference sequence). Trimming removed 3 bases at V and 5 bases at J, with 14 bases between. Here the CDR3 DNA reads TGTGCCAGCAGCTTTATACAGGGTAGCAACGAGCAGTACTTC. Its translation: CASSFIQGSNEQYF. Full variable domain (missing parts from reference TRBV13 and TRBJ2-7): AAGVIQSPRHLIKEKRETATLKCYPIPRHDTVYWYQQGPGQDPQFLISFYEKMQSDKGSIPDRFSAQQFSDYHSELNMSSLELGDSALYFCASSFIQGSNEQYFGPGTRLTVT.